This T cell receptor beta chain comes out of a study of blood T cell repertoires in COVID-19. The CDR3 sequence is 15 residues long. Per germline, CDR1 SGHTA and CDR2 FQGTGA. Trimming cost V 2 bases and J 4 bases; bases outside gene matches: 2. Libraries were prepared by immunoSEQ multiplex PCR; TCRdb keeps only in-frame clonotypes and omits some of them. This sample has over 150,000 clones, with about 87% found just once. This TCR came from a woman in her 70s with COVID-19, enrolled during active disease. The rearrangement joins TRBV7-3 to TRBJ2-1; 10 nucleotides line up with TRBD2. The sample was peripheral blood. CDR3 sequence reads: CASSLVAGGYNEQFF. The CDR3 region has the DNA TGTGCCAGCAGCTTAGTAGCGGGAGGTTACAATGAGCAGTTCTTC.